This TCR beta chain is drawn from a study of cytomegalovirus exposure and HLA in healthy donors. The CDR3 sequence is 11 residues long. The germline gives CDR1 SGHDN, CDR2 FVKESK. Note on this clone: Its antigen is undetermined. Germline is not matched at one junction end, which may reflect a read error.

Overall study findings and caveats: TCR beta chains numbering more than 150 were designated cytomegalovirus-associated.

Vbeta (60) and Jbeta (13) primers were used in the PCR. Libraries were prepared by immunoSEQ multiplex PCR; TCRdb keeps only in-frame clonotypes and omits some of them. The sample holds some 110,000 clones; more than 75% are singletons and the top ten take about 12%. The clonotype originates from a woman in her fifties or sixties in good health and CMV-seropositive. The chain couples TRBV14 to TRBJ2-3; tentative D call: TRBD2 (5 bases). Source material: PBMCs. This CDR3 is CASRLNRDLSF. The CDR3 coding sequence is TGTGCCAGCAGACTAAACCGGGATCTCAGTTTT.